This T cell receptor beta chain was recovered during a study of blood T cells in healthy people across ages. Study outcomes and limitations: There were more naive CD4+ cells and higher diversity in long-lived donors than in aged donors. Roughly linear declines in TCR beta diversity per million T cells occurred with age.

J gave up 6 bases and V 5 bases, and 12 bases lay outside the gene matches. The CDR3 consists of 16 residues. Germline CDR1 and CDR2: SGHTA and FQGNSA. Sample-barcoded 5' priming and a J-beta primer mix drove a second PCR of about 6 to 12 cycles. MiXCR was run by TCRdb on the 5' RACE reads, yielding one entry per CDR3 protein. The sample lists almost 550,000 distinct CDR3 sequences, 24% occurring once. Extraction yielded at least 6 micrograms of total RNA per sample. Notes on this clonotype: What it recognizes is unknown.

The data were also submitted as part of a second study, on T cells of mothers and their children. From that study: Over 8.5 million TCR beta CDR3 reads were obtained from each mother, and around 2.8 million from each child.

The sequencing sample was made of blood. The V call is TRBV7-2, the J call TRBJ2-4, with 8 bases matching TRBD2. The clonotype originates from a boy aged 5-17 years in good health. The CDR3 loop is CASSRWGAGARNIQYF. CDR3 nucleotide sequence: TGTGCCAGCAGCCGCTGGGGAGCGGGGGCTCGAAACATTCAGTACTTC.